These 20 T cell receptor beta chains were all obtained from the same sample, sequenced in a study of T cell responses to AZD1222 COVID-19 vaccine. Data came from immunoSEQ multiplex PCR; TCRdb stores just in-frame clones and leaves some out. Of some 140,000 clones detected, 92% appear once; the ten largest clones hold about 3%. The source material was peripheral blood, sampled on day 0 of AZD1222 vaccination. The receptors come from an adult in good health.

The chain links TRBV28 to TRBJ2-3, with TRBD2 matching over 11 bases. The CDR3 consists of 15 residues. Germline V gene sequence: CDR1 MDHEN, CDR2 SYDVKM. The V gene end was trimmed by 5 bases and the J gene end by 1 base; junction bases not matched to a gene: 2. CDR3 amino acids: CASSPGLAGTDTQYF. The CDR3 DNA reads TGTGCCAGCAGTCCGGGACTAGCGGGCACAGATACGCAGTATTTT.

V is TRBV9 and J is TRBJ1-2, with TRBD1 matching 12 bases. Germline assignment: CDR1 SGDLS and CDR2 YYNGEE. The CDR3 is made up of 16 amino acids. V was clipped by 5 bases and J by 4 bases; unmatched bases: 9. CDR3 nucleotides: TGTGCCAGCAGTCTTCAGGGACAGGGGGCACTCTATGGCTACACCTTC. Protein sequence: CASSLQGQGALYGYTF.

This clone was recorded only once. This rearrangement joins TRBV2 to TRBJ2-2; D ambiguous. In germline, CDR1 is SNHLY, CDR2 FYNNEI. This CDR3 region has 15 residues. V lost 0 bases to trimming and J lost 5 bases, with 10 bases between them. Written as DNA, the CDR3 is TGTGCCAGCAGTGAAGCTAGCAGAAAGACCGGGGAGCTGTTTTTT. Amino acid sequence: CASSEASRKTGELFF.

This chain joins TRBV28 and TRBJ1-5; D not certain. Trimming shortened V by 3 bases and J by 3 bases, and 9 bases separated the two germline ends. From germline, CDR1 is MDHEN and CDR2 SYDVKM. The CDR3 extends over 14 amino acids. CDR3 sequence (DNA): TGTGCCAGCAGTTTGTTAGGAGTCAATCAGCCCCAGCATTTT. It is translated as CASSLLGVNQPQHF. The whole variable domain, filled in from reference TRBV28 and TRBJ1-5, reads DVKVTQSSRYLVKRTGEKVFLECVQDMDHENMFWYRQDPGLGLRLIYFSYDVKMKEKGDIPEGYSVSREKKERFSLILESASTNQTSMYLCASSLLGVNQPQHFGDGTRLSIL.

V usage is TRBV5-5 and J usage is TRBJ2-5; D ambiguous. CDR1 and CDR2 (germline): SGHKS, YYEKEE (reference sequence). The V end was cut by 2 bases, the J end by 0 bases, with 8 bases between. The CDR3 is 14 amino acids. The CDR3, as DNA: TGTGCCAGCAGCTTCGTTTCGGACCAAGAGACCCAGTACTTC. It translates to CASSFVSDQETQYF.

The chain joins TRBV7-3 to TRBJ1-2, with 9 bases lining up with TRBD1. Germline V gene lookup returns CDR1 SGHTA and CDR2 FQGTGA. The ends lost 5 bases at V and 4 bases at J; junction bases unmatched: 8. The CDR3 covers 15 residues. CDR3: CASSVPGTGFYGYTF. CDR3 nucleotide sequence: TGTGCCAGCAGCGTACCGGGGACAGGGTTCTATGGCTACACCTTC.

This clone was detected a few times. The V gene is TRBV3-1 (or the pseudogene TRBV3-2), the J gene TRBJ1-1, with no clear D. With 1 base removed from V and 5 bases from J, the gap between germline ends came to 8 bases. There are 13 residues in the CDR3. CDR1 and CDR2 (germline): LGHDT, YNNKEL (reference sequence). CDR3 region: CASSQGPGTEAFF. In DNA form, the CDR3 reads TGTGCCAGCAGCCAAGGCCCGGGAACTGAAGCTTTCTTT.

The chain combines TRBV14 with TRBJ1-4, with TRBD1 identical over 8 bases. From germline, CDR1 is SGHDN and CDR2 FVKESK. The V gene end was trimmed by 5 bases and the J gene end by 8 bases; junction bases not matched to a gene: 10. The CDR3 sequence is 15 residues long. CDR3 region: CASSYRRQGPEKLFF. CDR3 coding DNA: TGTGCCAGCAGCTATCGCAGACAGGGGCCAGAAAAACTGTTTTTT. The whole variable domain, filled in from reference TRBV14 and TRBJ1-4, reads EAGVTQFPSHSVIEKGQTVTLRCDPISGHDNLYWYRRVMGKEIKFLLHFVKESKQDESGMPNNRFLAERTGGTYSTLKVQPAELEDSGVYFCASSYRRQGPEKLFFGSGTQLSVL.

The chain recombines TRBV6-5 with TRBJ1-6, with D perhaps matching TRBD1 (6 bases). Trimming removed 6 bases from V and 10 bases from J, with 16 bases in between. Germline loops: CDR1 MNHEY, CDR2 SVGAGI. The CDR3 totals 14 residues. Written as DNA, the CDR3 is TGTGCCAGCAGGAGGACAGCGATGGGGTCACCCCTCCACTTT. Amino acid sequence: CASRRTAMGSPLHF.

This clone was detected a few times. The V gene is TRBV27, the J gene TRBJ1-5; D possibly corresponds to TRBD1 (6 bases). Germline V gives CDR1 MNHEY, CDR2 SMNVEV (reference sequence). Trimming stripped 6 bases from V and 4 bases from J, with 19 bases between. This CDR3 spans 16 amino acids. CDR3 in DNA: TGTGCCAGCAGATCTCTTCCAGGGGCAGGAAATCAGCCCCAGCATTTT. Its translation is CASRSLPGAGNQPQHF.

The chain links TRBV10-3 to TRBJ2-5; the D is unclear. The CDR3 has 13 residues. Germline loops: CDR1 ENHRY, CDR2 SYGVKD. Trimming removed 4 bases from V and 1 base from J, with 7 bases in between. This CDR3 reads CAISGGSQETQYF. CDR3 nucleotides: TGTGCCATCAGTGGAGGTTCCCAAGAGACCCAGTACTTC.

V is TRBV6-1 and J is TRBJ2-1; the match to TRBD2 covers 15 bases. CDR1 is MNHNS and CDR2 is SASEGT in the germline V gene. CDR3 length: 23 residues. The ends lost 2 bases at V and 0 bases at J; junction bases unmatched: 17. The CDR3 sequence is CASSESNLIFGTSGGSSYNEQFF. As DNA, the CDR3 is TGTGCCAGCAGTGAATCTAACCTCATCTTCGGGACTAGCGGGGGGAGCTCCTACAATGAGCAGTTCTTC.

V usage is TRBV7-2 and J usage is TRBJ2-3; 11 nucleotides match TRBD2. V lost 7 bases and J lost 5; bases outside the gene matches: 5. The CDR3 totals 14 residues. Germline-derived CDR1 and CDR2 are SGHTA and FQGNSA. In DNA form, the CDR3 reads TGTGCCAGCACCCTAGCGGGAGGAGGAGATACGCAGTATTTT. It translates to CASTLAGGGDTQYF.

V usage is TRBV30 and J usage is TRBJ1-3; no firm D call. There are 15 residues in the CDR3. The ends were cut back, 4 bases at V and 0 bases at J, with 13 bases in the middle. CDR1 and CDR2 from the germline V gene are GTSNPN and SVGIG (reference sequence). The CDR3 bases are TGTGCCTGGAATGCCCACGGGATCTCTGGAAACACCATATATTTT. Translated, it gives CAWNAHGISGNTIYF.

The chain joins TRBV29-1 to TRBJ1-4; perhaps TRBD1 as D (5 bases). CDR1 is SQVTM, CDR2 ANQGSEA, per germline. The CDR3 totals 13 residues. V was trimmed by 6 bases and J by 6 bases, leaving 14 bases between them. CDR3: CSVDSLGDEKLFF. The CDR3 DNA follows: TGCAGCGTCGACAGCTTGGGGGATGAAAAACTGTTTTTT.

CDR3 nucleotide sequence: TGTGCCAGTAGTATAGAACGGATATATGGCTACACCTTC. Its protein is CASSIERIYGYTF. The V call is TRBV19, the J call TRBJ1-2; D is uncertain. V lost 0 bases to trimming and J lost 5 bases, with 7 bases between them. This CDR3 is built from 13 residues. Germline assignment: CDR1 LNHDA and CDR2 SQIVND (reference sequence). Filled out from reference TRBV19 and TRBJ1-2, the complete variable domain reads DGGITQSPKYLFRKEGQNVTLSCEQNLNHDAMYWYRQDPGQGLRLIYYSQIVNDFQKGDIAEGYSVSREKKESFPLTVTSAQKNPTAFYLCASSIERIYGYTFGSGTRLTVV.

The gene calls are TRBV7-6 and TRBJ2-5; weak D call: TRBD1 (6 bases). The CDR3 is 13 amino acids. The germline gives CDR1 SGHVS, CDR2 FNYEAQ. With 4 bases removed from V and 3 bases from J, the gap between germline ends came to 9 bases. CDR3 amino acids: CASSSGVEETQYF. DNA for the CDR3: TGTGCCAGCAGCTCAGGGGTGGAAGAGACCCAGTACTTC.

The rearrangement links TRBV23-1 to TRBJ1-1; D remains ambiguous. TRBV23-1 is known as an ORF, though its function is uncertain. The CDR3 totals 13 residues. Trimming left V 7 bases short and J 0 bases short, with 9 bases between. The CDR3 bases are TGCGCCAGCAAACCAGTCATGAACACTGAAGCTTTCTTT. Protein sequence: CASKPVMNTEAFF.

This clone was recorded only once. CDR3 amino acids: CASSLGAEVFF. The CDR3 nucleotides are TGTGCCAGCAGTCTGGGAGCAGAGGTTTTCTTT. The chain employs TRBV12-3 or TRBV12-4 and TRBJ1-1, with D unclear. The CDR3 loop spans 11 amino acids. The V end was cut by 5 bases, the J end by 13 bases, with 14 bases between.

This clone was observed a single time. The chain links TRBV27 to TRBJ2-7; a possible D gene is TRBD2 (5 bases). Germline CDR1 and CDR2: MNHEY and SMNVEV (reference sequence). The CDR3 totals 13 residues. V lost 1 base, J lost 2 bases, and 6 bases lay in between. As DNA, the CDR3 is TGTGCCAGCAGTTTATTCGGGACCTACGAGCAGTACTTC. Amino acids: CASSLFGTYEQYF.